Listed below are T cell receptor beta chains from one sample, sequenced in a study of T-cell memory formation after mild COVID-19. TCRdb used MiXCR to reprocess the 5' RACE reads, holding one entry per CDR3 protein. The sample has approximately 300,000 distinct CDR3 sequences, approximately 19% seen once. Sequencing was carried out using PBMCs or a T cell subset sorted from them (not recorded which). The receptors here all came from a young man who had mild COVID-19 (a few samples of this study predate the infection). Cell type and time point are not known. The CDR3 runs from the conserved cysteine through the conserved F or W. A D gene is named only where the DNA matches it firmly. A row's size may be missing; if present it is once, few, many or a size class.

>17|TRBV28|TRBD1|TRBJ2-1|many
CASSEMGFGTGPNEQFF
TGTGCCAGCAGTGAAATGGGCTTTGGGACAGGGCCCAATGAGCAGTTCTTC
>15|TRBV3-1|-|TRBJ2-3|many
CASSPTVGHTDTQYF
TGTGCCAGCAGTCCGACAGTGGGTCATACAGATACGCAGTATTTT
>16|TRBV20-1|-|TRBJ1-2|many
CSVAGAADVMGYGYTF
TGCAGTGTTGCAGGGGCAGCGGACGTTATGGGTTATGGCTACACCTTC
>16|TRBV7-2|-|TRBJ2-5|many
CASSFRQGLTQETQYF
TGTGCCAGCAGCTTCAGGCAGGGGCTCACCCAAGAGACCCAGTACTTC
>16|TRBV20-1|-|TRBJ1-2|many
CSARATLTAYERGYTF
TGCAGTGCTAGAGCCACCCTTACGGCTTACGAACGAGGCTACACCTTC
>16|TRBV6-5|-|TRBJ2-3|few
CASSPGRGGITDTQYF
TGTGCCAGCAGCCCGGGCAGGGGAGGCATTACAGATACGCAGTATTTT
>15|TRBV4-2|-|TRBJ1-4|-
CASSQDLREWEKLFF
TGTGCCAGCAGCCAAGATTTAAGGGAATGGGAAAAACTGTTTTTT
>15|TRBV5-6|-|TRBJ2-3|-
CASRAGGQSTDTQYF
TGTGCCAGCAGGGCTGGAGGACAGAGCACAGATACGCAGTATTTT
>13|TRBV7-6|TRBD1|TRBJ1-1|many
CASSANQGAEAFF
TGTGCCAGCAGCGCCAACCAGGGGGCTGAAGCTTTCTTT
>12|TRBV20-1|-|TRBJ1-2|few
CSATWLQGANTF
TGCAGTGCTACGTGGCTACAGGGTGCCAACACCTTC
>15|TRBV25-1|TRBD1|TRBJ1-2|few
CASSDPGQGNYGYTF
TGTGCCAGCAGTGATCCGGGACAGGGGAACTATGGCTACACCTTC
>14|TRBV5-4|-|TRBJ2-5|-
CASSLLGTFETQYF
TGTGCCAGCAGCTTGCTCGGGACATTCGAGACCCAGTACTTC
>16|TRBV4-1|TRBD2|TRBJ2-3|-
CASSQDQAAGGDTQYF
TGCGCCAGCAGCCAAGATCAGGCAGCGGGGGGTGATACGCAGTATTTT
>15|TRBV14|-|TRBJ1-4|-
CASSQEWGTNEKLFF
TGTGCCAGCAGCCAAGAGTGGGGGACTAATGAAAAACTGTTTTTT
>15|TRBV5-6|TRBD1|TRBJ1-2|few
CASSWKTGGADGYTF
TGTGCCAGCAGCTGGAAAACAGGGGGAGCGGATGGCTACACCTTC
>14|TRBV9|-|TRBJ2-5|-
CASSGTTGAETQYF
TGTGCCAGCAGCGGAACTACAGGAGCGGAGACCCAGTACTTC
>12|TRBV6-1|-|TRBJ2-7|-
CASSEPGNEQYF
TGTGCCAGCAGTGAACCAGGGAACGAGCAGTACTTC
>13|TRBV24-1|-|TRBJ2-3|few
CATSERTTDTQYF
TGTGCCACCAGTGAGCGGACTACAGATACGCAGTATTTT
>15|TRBV6-5|-|TRBJ1-2|-
CASSYSSTGLYGYTF
TGTGCCAGCAGTTACTCCTCGACAGGACTCTATGGCTACACCTTC
>20|TRBV12-5|TRBD1|TRBJ2-2|-
CASGLGGAGILTGVTGELFF
TGTGCTAGTGGTTTAGGCGGTGCGGGTATATTGACAGGGGTTACCGGGGAGCTGTTTTTT
>14|TRBV12-3/TRBV12-4|-|TRBJ2-7|-
CASTLSGGAGEQYF
TGTGCCAGCACCCTTTCGGGGGGCGCGGGCGAGCAGTACTTC
>13|TRBV9|-|TRBJ1-2|-
CASQSLGDYGYTF
TGTGCCAGCCAGAGTCTGGGTGACTATGGCTACACCTTC
>15|TRBV5-1|TRBD1|TRBJ1-1|many
CASSLRQGRNTEAFF
TGCGCCAGCAGCTTGAGACAGGGGCGAAACACTGAAGCTTTCTTT
>15|TRBV18|-|TRBJ1-1|few
CASSPPGRQNTEAFF
TGTGCCAGCTCACCACCGGGACGGCAGAACACTGAAGCTTTCTTT
>16|TRBV7-9|-|TRBJ1-1|few
CASSLALGLMDTEAFF
TGTGCCAGCAGCTTAGCGCTAGGATTAATGGACACTGAAGCTTTCTTT
>14|TRBV6-5|-|TRBJ1-1|many
CASSYRRPGTEAFF
TGTGCCAGCAGTTACCGTCGGCCAGGTACTGAAGCTTTCTTT
>14|TRBV12-3/TRBV12-4|-|TRBJ2-3|-
CASTWGVGRDTQYF
TGTGCCAGCACGTGGGGAGTAGGACGGGATACGCAGTATTTT
>15|TRBV7-2|TRBD2|TRBJ2-1|few
CASRATSGAYNEQFF
TGTGCCAGCCGAGCCACTAGCGGGGCTTACAATGAGCAGTTCTTC
>17|TRBV4-1|TRBD1|TRBJ1-2|few
CASSQDLGRGGRGGYTF
TGCGCCAGCAGCCAAGATCTTGGACGAGGGGGCCGCGGTGGCTACACCTTC
>14|TRBV12-3/TRBV12-4|-|TRBJ1-5|-
CASNGGLSNQPQHF
TGTGCCAGCAACGGGGGCCTTAGCAATCAGCCCCAGCATTTT
>17|TRBV6-5|TRBD1|TRBJ1-2|-
CASSYSIGSQGDYGYTF
TGTGCCAGCAGTTACTCGATAGGTTCCCAGGGGGACTATGGCTACACCTTC
>13|TRBV27|-|TRBJ2-7|many
CASSYTGTYEQYF
TGTGCCAGCAGTTACACAGGGACATACGAGCAGTACTTC
>11|TRBV7-9|-|TRBJ1-2|-
CASSSETGYTF
TGTGCCAGCAGCTCAGAAACCGGCTACACCTTC
>16|TRBV7-8|-|TRBJ1-1|-
CASSLDQGSMNTEAFF
TGTGCCAGCAGCTTAGACCAGGGCAGTATGAACACTGAAGCTTTCTTT
>13|TRBV20-1|-|TRBJ1-2|few
CSARAPTNYGYTF
TGCAGTGCCCGGGCCCCCACTAACTATGGCTACACCTTC
>13|TRBV10-3|-|TRBJ1-2|few
CAITLEREGGYTF
TGTGCCATCACCCTGGAGAGAGAGGGGGGCTACACCTTC
>15|TRBV11-1|-|TRBJ2-3|-
CASSHRAENTDTQYF
TGTGCCAGCAGCCACAGGGCGGAGAACACAGATACGCAGTATTTT
>11|TRBV20-1|TRBD2|TRBJ2-3|few
CSESGEDTQYF
TGCAGTGAGAGCGGGGAGGATACGCAGTATTTT
>13|TRBV5-1|-|TRBJ2-5|many
CASSFTGLETQYF
TGCGCCAGCAGCTTTACGGGGTTGGAGACCCAGTACTTC
>19|TRBV4-3|-|TRBJ1-6|many
CASSQDTASGGSFNSPLHF
TGCGCCAGCAGCCAAGATACCGCCTCCGGTGGGTCCTTTAATTCACCCCTCCACTTT
>11|TRBV4-1|-|TRBJ1-1|-
CASSQEWEAFF
TGCGCCAGCAGCCAAGAGTGGGAAGCTTTCTTT
>13|TRBV5-1|-|TRBJ2-1|few
CASSSGLDNEQFF
TGCGCCAGCAGTTCCGGGCTGGACAATGAGCAGTTCTTC
>15|TRBV24-1|TRBD1|TRBJ2-1|-
CATSDADRDRSEQFF
TGTGCCACCAGTGACGCTGACAGGGATAGAAGTGAGCAGTTCTTC
>12|TRBV18|TRBD1|TRBJ1-1|many
CASSPQGTEAFF
TGCGCCAGCAGCCCACAGGGGACTGAAGCTTTCTTT
>14|TRBV5-1|-|TRBJ2-2|few
CASSQGSYTGELFF
TGCGCCAGCAGCCAAGGGTCTTACACCGGGGAGCTGTTTTTT
>14|TRBV5-4|TRBD2|TRBJ2-5|-
CASSWVGGQETQYF
TGTGCCAGCAGCTGGGTGGGGGGGCAAGAGACCCAGTACTTC
>15|TRBV7-9|TRBD1|TRBJ1-5|few
CASSKTGPGRQPQHF
TGTGCCAGCAGCAAGACAGGGCCGGGGCGTCAGCCCCAGCATTTT
>15|TRBV24-1|-|TRBJ2-1|few
CATSDPGDSYNEQFF
TGTGCCACCAGTGATCCGGGGGACAGTTACAATGAGCAGTTCTTC